One and the same sample provided the 8 T cell receptor beta chains below, sequenced in a study of blood T cells in healthy people across ages. Together with a sample-barcoded 5' primer, a J-beta primer mix was included in a second PCR lasting about 7 to 12 cycles. TCRdb analysed the 5' RACE reads with MiXCR anew, one entry per CDR3 protein. The data show under 950,000 distinct CDR3 sequences, over 20% seen once. Specimen: blood. The receptor source for this set is a man aged 65 to 79 in good health.

The DNA for the CDR3 is TGTGCCAGTAGTATAGGAGCAGCTGGAAACATTCAGTACTTC. It is translated as CASSIGAAGNIQYF. The V gene is TRBV19, the J gene TRBJ2-4; D gene uncertain. This CDR3 region has 14 residues. V was trimmed by 1 base and J by 6 bases, leaving 10 bases between them. Germline V gives CDR1 LNHDA, CDR2 SQIVND (reference sequence). The full variable domain, in which reference TRBV19 and TRBJ2-4 provide the parts outside the CDR3, is DGGITQSPKYLFRKEGQNVTLSCEQNLNHDAMYWYRQDPGQGLRLIYYSQIVNDFQKGDIAEGYSVSREKKESFPLTVTSAQKNPTAFYLCASSIGAAGNIQYFGAGTRLSVL.

A few counts support this clonotype. J is TRBJ2-5 and V is TRBV3-1; TRBD2 matches 13 bases. Germline V gives CDR1 LGHDT, CDR2 YNNKEL (reference sequence). Trimming removed 5 bases from V and 7 bases from J; junction bases left unmatched: 13. CDR3 size: 17 residues. CDR3 amino acids: CASSIRWTSGGPATQYF. CDR3 DNA: TGTGCCAGCAGCATTCGTTGGACTAGCGGGGGACCAGCGACCCAGTACTTC.

The genes are TRBV9 and TRBJ1-1; 9 bases align to TRBD1. V dropped 4 bases and J dropped 4; count of bases not matched to a gene: 5. This CDR3 has 14 amino acids. Germline assignment: CDR1 SGDLS and CDR2 YYNGEE. This CDR3 reads CASSTGTGPTEAFF. The DNA for the CDR3 is TGTGCCAGCAGCACCGGGACAGGGCCCACTGAAGCTTTCTTT. Drawing the rest from reference TRBV9 and TRBJ1-1, the complete variable domain is DSGVTQTPKHLITATGQRVTLRCSPRSGDLSVYWYQQSLDQGLQFLIQYYNGEERAKGNILERFSAQQFPDLHSELNLSSLELGDSALYFCASSTGTGPTEAFFGQGTRLTVV.

The table lists this clonotype with a few counts. This chain connects TRBV3-1 to TRBJ2-5, with TRBD2 matching 10 bases. V shed 0 bases and J 1 base; nucleotides not matched to a gene: 2. Germline lookup yields CDR1 LGHDT and CDR2 YNNKEL (reference sequence). The CDR3 runs 16 residues. CDR3 amino acids: CASSQDASGGQETQYF. The CDR3 coding sequence is TGTGCCAGCAGCCAAGATGCTAGCGGGGGCCAAGAGACCCAGTACTTC.

Concerning this clonotype: The CDR3 does not end in the conserved phenylalanine or tryptophan, so this is likely a read error. V is TRBV6-5 and J is TRBJ1-1, with D perhaps TRBD1 (5 bases). The V and J ends lost 7 bases and 1 base respectively, with 16 bases between them. This CDR3 contains 15 residues. Germline V gene sequence: CDR1 MNHEY, CDR2 SVGAGI. CDR3 DNA: TGTGCCAGCATCCACGAGTCAGGGAGGAACACTGAAGCTTTCTCT. Its protein product is CASIHESGRNTEAFS.

The chain couples TRBV11-2 to TRBJ2-5; TRBD1 matches at 10 bases. The CDR3 has 15 amino acids. With V trimmed by 4 bases and J by 5 bases, 7 bases remained unmatched. Germline lookup yields CDR1 SGHAT and CDR2 FQNNGV. CDR3 protein: CASSSWDRGGETQYF. The CDR3 region has the DNA TGTGCCAGCAGCTCGTGGGACAGGGGCGGGGAGACCCAGTACTTC.

In this sample, this clonotype turned up a few times. The V and J genes are TRBV20-1 and TRBJ2-7; tentative D call: TRBD1 (5 bases). V was clipped by 0 bases and J by 1 base, with 10 bases between them. Germline CDR1 DFQATT, CDR2 SNEGSKA (reference sequence). This CDR3 contains 14 residues. The CDR3 loop is CSAREGQLSYEQYF. CDR3 in DNA: TGCAGTGCTAGAGAGGGGCAGCTGTCCTACGAGCAGTACTTC.

The DNA for the CDR3 is TGTGCCAGCAGCTTAGGGGCTACTAGCGGGAGTATCAAGACCCAGTACTTC. Its translation is CASSLGATSGSIKTQYF. V usage is TRBV7-8 and J usage is TRBJ2-5; 11 positions agree with TRBD2. This CDR3 spans 17 amino acids. CDR1 SGHVS and CDR2 FQNEAQ come from the germline V gene. Losses at the gene ends were 1 base for V and 6 bases for J; bases not matched to a gene: 10.